This TCR beta chain appears in the sequencing data of a study of T cell changes during pregnancy in multiple sclerosis (dated by TCRdb to 2018 to 2020). Regarding the study in general: The study examined how the T cell repertoire changed over the course of pregnancy in women with multiple sclerosis.

As regards this clone: Its antigen specificity is not known. Qualities for individual bases were not recorded, and no much larger clone is one base off.

Library generation was performed with the immunoSEQ multiplex PCR assay. TCRdb took over this immuneACCESS table, retaining in-frame rearrangements with V and J assigned. Such tables are incomplete; in checked studies, under half of the missing clones stem from an unresolved V gene, and the remainder is unexplained. Within this sample are tens of thousands of clones, with about nine tenths of them counted one time only. The top ten hold about 1.6% of the sample. This TCR was recovered from a female donor in good health, enrolled as a control in a pregnancy study. The sample consisted of peripheral blood, taken after pregnancy.

The bases are TGTGCCTGGAGTGAACAGGCCGATCAGCCCCAGCATTTT. This encodes CAWSEQADQPQHF. The rearrangement joined TRBV30 to TRBJ1-5, with TRBD1 perhaps the D gene, on 5 matching bases. Counted from cysteine to phenylalanine, this CDR3 has 13 amino acids. Of the read, only the CDR3 DNA is kept; its 39 bases are in frame from base 1. The germline V gene (reference sequence) gives CDR1 as GTSNPN and CDR2 as SVGIG. Deletion took 1 base off V and 5 bases off J, with a span of 9 bases between the germline ends. With all but the CDR3 taken from the reference TRBV30 and TRBJ1-5 genes, the full variable domain is: SQTIHQWPATLVQPVGSPLSLECTVEGTSNPNLYWYRQAAGRGLQLLFYSVGIGQISSEVPQNLSASRPQDRQFILSSKKLLLSDSGFYLCAWSEQADQPQHFGDGTRLSIL.